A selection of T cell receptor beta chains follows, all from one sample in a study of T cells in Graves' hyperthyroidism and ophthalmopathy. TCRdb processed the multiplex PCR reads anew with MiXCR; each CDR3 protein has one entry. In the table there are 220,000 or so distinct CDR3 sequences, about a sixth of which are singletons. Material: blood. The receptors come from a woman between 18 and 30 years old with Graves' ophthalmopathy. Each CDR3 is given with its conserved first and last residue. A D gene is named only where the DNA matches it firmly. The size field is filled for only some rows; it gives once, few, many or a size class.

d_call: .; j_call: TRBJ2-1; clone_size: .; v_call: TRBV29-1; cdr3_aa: CSVETRANEQFF; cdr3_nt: TGCAGCGTTGAAACACGTGCCAATGAGCAGTTCTTC
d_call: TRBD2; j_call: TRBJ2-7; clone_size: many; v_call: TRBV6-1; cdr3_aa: CASSQTPTSGGPYEQYF; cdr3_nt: TGTGCCAGCAGCCAGACCCCGACTAGCGGGGGGCCCTACGAGCAGTACTTC
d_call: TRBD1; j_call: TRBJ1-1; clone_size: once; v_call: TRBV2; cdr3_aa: CASRYGQVLGTEAFF; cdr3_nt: TGTGCCAGCAGATATGGACAGGTCTTGGGGACTGAAGCTTTCTTT
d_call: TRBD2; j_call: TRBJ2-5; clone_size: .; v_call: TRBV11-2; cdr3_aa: CASSLDGGAETQYF; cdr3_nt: TGTGCCAGCAGCTTGGACGGGGGGGCGGAGACCCAGTACTTC
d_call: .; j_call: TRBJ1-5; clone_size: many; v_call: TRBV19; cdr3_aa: CASSGQRNQPQHF; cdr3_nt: TGTGCCAGTAGTGGGCAGAGGAATCAGCCCCAGCATTTT
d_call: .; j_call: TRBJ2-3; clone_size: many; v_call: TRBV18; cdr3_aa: CASSPRRGPLTDTQYF; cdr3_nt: TGTGCCAGCTCACCACGGAGGGGTCCCCTCACAGATACGCAGTATTTT
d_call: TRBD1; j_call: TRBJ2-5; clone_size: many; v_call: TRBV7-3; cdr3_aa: CASSLTTGVQETQYF; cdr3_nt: TGTGCCAGCAGCTTAACGACAGGGGTACAAGAGACCCAGTACTTC
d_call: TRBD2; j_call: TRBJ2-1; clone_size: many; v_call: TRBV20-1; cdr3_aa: CSAGRGAGEQFF; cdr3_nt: TGCAGTGCCGGGAGGGGGGCCGGTGAGCAGTTCTTC
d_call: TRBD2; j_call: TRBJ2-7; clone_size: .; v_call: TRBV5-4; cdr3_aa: CASSVDTSGSLAHEQYF; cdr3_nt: TGTGCCAGCAGCGTTGATACTAGCGGGAGTCTGGCCCACGAGCAGTACTTC
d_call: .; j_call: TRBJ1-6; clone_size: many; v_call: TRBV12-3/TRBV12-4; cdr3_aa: CASSLVEGAKYNSPLHF; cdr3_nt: TGTGCCAGCAGTTTAGTCGAAGGGGCAAAGTATAATTCACCCCTCCACTTT
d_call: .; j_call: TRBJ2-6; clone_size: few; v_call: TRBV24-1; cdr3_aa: CATSDSNWDSGANVLTF; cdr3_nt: TGTGCCACCAGTGACTCCAACTGGGACTCTGGGGCCAACGTCCTGACTTTC
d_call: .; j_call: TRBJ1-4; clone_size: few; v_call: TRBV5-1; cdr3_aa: CASSLGRAPNEKLFF; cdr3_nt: TGCGCCAGCAGCTTAGGGAGGGCACCTAATGAAAAACTGTTTTTT
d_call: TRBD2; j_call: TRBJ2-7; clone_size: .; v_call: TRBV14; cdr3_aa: CASSQERQAGGDEQYF; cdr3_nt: TGTGCCAGCAGCCAAGAGAGGCAGGCGGGAGGAGACGAGCAGTACTTC
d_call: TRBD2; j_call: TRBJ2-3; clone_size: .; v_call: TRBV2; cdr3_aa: CASSSDRDRGTSGGSTDTQYF; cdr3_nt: TGTGCCAGCAGTTCTGACCGGGACAGGGGGACTAGCGGGGGGTCCACAGATACGCAGTATTTT
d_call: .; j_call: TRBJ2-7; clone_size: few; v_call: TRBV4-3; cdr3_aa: CASSQSAKTNYEQYF; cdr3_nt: TGCGCCAGCAGCCAATCGGCCAAAACCAACTACGAGCAGTACTTC
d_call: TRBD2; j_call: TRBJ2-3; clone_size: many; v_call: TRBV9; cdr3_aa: CASNNFGTTTDTQYF; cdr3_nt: TGTGCCAGCAACAATTTCGGGACTACTACCGATACGCAGTATTTT
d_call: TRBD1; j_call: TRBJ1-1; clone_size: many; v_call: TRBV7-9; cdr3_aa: CASSLATGVTEAFF; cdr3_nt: TGTGCCAGCAGCTTAGCCACAGGGGTTACTGAAGCTTTCTTT
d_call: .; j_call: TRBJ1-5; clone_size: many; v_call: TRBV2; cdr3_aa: CASSAGRDQPQHF; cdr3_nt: TGTGCCAGCAGTGCAGGGCGAGATCAGCCCCAGCATTTT
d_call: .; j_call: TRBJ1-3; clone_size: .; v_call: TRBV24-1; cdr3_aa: CATSDGKQGGSGNTIYF; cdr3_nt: TGTGCCACCAGTGATGGGAAACAGGGAGGGTCTGGAAACACCATATATTTT
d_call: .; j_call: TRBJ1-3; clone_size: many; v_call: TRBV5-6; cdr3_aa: CASSLEAGSYYSGNTIYF; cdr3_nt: TGTGCCAGCAGCTTGGAGGCAGGCAGTTACTACTCTGGAAACACCATATATTTT
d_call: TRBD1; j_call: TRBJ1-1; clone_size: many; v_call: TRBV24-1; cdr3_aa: CATSAPGQGDTEAFF; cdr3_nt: TGTGCCACCAGTGCCCCGGGACAGGGGGACACTGAAGCTTTCTTT
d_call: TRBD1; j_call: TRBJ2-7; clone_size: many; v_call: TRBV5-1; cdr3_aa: CASSLSLGQGLHEQYF; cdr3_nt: TGCGCCAGCAGCTTGAGCCTGGGACAGGGGCTTCACGAGCAGTACTTC
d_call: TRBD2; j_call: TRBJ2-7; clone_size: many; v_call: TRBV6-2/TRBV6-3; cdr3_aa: CASSYIPSGGIYEQYF; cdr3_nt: TGTGCCAGCAGTTATATCCCGAGCGGGGGGATCTACGAGCAGTACTTC
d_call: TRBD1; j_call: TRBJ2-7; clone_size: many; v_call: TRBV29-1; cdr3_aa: CSVGQGTWEQYF; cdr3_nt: TGCAGCGTGGGACAGGGGACTTGGGAGCAGTACTTC
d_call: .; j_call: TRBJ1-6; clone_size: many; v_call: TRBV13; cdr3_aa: CASSLKVHNSPLHF; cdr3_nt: TGTGCCAGCAGCTTGAAAGTTCATAATTCACCCCTCCACTTT
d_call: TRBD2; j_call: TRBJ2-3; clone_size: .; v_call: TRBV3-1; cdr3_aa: CASSQGGSKSDTQYF; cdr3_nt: TGTGCCAGCAGCCAAGGCGGGAGTAAGTCAGATACGCAGTATTTT
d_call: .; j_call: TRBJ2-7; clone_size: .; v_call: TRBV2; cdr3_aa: CASSFTASYEQYF; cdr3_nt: TGTGCCAGCAGTTTTACGGCTTCCTACGAGCAGTACTTC
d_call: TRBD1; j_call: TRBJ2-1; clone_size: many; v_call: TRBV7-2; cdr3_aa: CASSPRDRGFNEQFF; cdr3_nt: TGTGCCAGCAGCCCCCGGGACAGGGGTTTTAATGAGCAGTTCTTC
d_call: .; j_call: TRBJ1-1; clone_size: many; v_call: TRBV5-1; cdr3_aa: CASSLVSYPNTEAFF; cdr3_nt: TGCGCCAGCAGCTTGGTTTCCTACCCGAACACTGAAGCTTTCTTT
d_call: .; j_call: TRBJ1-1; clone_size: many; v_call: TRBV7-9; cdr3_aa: CASSLRAGTEAFF; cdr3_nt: TGTGCCAGCAGCCTCAGGGCGGGGACTGAAGCTTTCTTT
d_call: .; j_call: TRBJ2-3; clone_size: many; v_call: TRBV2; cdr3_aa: CASSEAQGYTQYF; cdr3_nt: TGTGCCAGCAGTGAAGCACAGGGATATACGCAGTATTTT
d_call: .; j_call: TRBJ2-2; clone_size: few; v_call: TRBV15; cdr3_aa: CATSRERTYGTGELFF; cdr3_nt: TGTGCCACCAGCAGAGAGAGGACCTACGGGACCGGGGAGCTGTTTTTT
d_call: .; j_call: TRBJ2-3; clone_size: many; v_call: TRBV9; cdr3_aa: CASSVYSDTQYF; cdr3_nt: TGTGCCAGCAGCGTATACTCTGATACGCAGTATTTT
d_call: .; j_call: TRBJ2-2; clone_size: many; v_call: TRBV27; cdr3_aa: CASSLGVVNTGELFF; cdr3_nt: TGTGCCAGCAGTTTAGGCGTGGTGAACACCGGGGAGCTGTTTTTT
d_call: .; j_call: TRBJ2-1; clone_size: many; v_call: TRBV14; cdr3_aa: CASSRLGGPYNEQFF; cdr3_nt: TGTGCCAGCAGCCGCCTCGGGGGGCCCTACAATGAGCAGTTCTTC
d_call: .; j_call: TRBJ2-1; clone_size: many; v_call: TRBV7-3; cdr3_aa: CASSPSSSSYNEQFF; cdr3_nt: TGTGCCAGCAGCCCCAGCAGCAGCTCCTACAATGAGCAGTTCTTC
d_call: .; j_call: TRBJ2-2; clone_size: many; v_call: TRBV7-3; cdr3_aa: CASRNMGVSGTGELFF; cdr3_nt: TGTGCCAGCAGGAACATGGGGGTTTCTGGCACCGGGGAGCTGTTTTTT
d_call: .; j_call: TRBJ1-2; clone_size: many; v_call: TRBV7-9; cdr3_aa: CASSLAPGVGGYGYTF; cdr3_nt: TGTGCCAGCAGCTTAGCGCCGGGGGTAGGAGGCTATGGCTACACCTTC
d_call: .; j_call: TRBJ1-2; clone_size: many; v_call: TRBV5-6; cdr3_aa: CASSQTLGARDYGYTF; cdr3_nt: TGTGCCAGCAGCCAGACTCTAGGGGCGCGAGACTATGGCTACACCTTC
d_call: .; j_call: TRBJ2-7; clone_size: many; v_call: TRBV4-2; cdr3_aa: CASSQTGTVQQYF; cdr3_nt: TGTGCCAGCAGCCAAACCGGGACCGTCCAGCAGTACTTC
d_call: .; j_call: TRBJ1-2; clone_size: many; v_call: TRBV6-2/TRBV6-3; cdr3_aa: CASSYEGRGYTF; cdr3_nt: TGTGCCAGCAGTTACGAGGGTCGTGGCTACACCTTC
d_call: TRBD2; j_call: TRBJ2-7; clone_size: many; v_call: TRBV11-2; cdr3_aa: CASSPGLAGGEQYF; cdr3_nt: TGTGCCAGCAGCCCTGGACTAGCGGGAGGCGAGCAGTACTTC
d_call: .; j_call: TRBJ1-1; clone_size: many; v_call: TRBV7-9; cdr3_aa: CASLPMGPPNTEAFF; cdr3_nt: TGTGCCAGCCTGCCCATGGGACCCCCGAACACTGAAGCTTTCTTT
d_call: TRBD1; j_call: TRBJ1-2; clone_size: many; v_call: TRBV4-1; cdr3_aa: CASSQLWDRTKANYGYTF; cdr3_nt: TGCGCCAGCAGCCAACTCTGGGACAGGACGAAAGCTAACTATGGCTACACCTTC
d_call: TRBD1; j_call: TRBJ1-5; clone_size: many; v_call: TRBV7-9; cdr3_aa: CASSLEGARMGRNQPQHF; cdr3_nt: TGTGCCAGCAGCTTAGAGGGGGCGCGGATGGGTCGCAATCAGCCCCAGCATTTT
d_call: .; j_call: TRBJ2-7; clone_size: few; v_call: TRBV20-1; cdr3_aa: CSAGNVDWNEQYF; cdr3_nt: TGCAGTGCTGGAAATGTGGATTGGAACGAGCAGTACTTC
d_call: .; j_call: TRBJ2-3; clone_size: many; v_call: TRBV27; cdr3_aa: CASSRSPGFTDTQYF; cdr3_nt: TGTGCCAGCAGCCGAAGTCCAGGGTTTACAGATACGCAGTATTTT
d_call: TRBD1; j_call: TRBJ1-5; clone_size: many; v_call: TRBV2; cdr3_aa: CASSGWTGRNQPQHF; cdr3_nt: TGTGCCAGCAGTGGTTGGACAGGTCGCAATCAGCCCCAGCATTTT
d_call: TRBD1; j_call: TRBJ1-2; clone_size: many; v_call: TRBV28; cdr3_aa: CASRDRGYGYTF; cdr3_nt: TGTGCCAGCAGAGACAGGGGCTATGGCTACACCTTC
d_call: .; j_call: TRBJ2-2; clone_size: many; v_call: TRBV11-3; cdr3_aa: CASSLDGGTRIGELFF; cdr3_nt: TGTGCCAGCAGCTTAGATGGGGGAACCAGGATCGGGGAGCTGTTTTTT
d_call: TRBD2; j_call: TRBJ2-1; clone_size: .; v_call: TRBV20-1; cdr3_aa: CSASPGLWTSGGGEQFF; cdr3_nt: TGCAGTGCTAGCCCGGGGCTCTGGACTAGCGGGGGTGGTGAGCAGTTCTTC